This T cell receptor beta chain was obtained from a study of OX40 agonist ivuxolimab in advanced cancers. Study details: Three patients, one with hepatocellular carcinoma and two with cutaneous melanoma, responded partially.

Study results and limitations: A proportion of nonresponders additionally exhibited low normalized T-cell clonal expansion.

The method was immunoSEQ multiplex PCR; TCRdb's version includes in-frame clones alone and lacks a portion of them. The sample records 70,000 or so clones, around 90% being singletons. Of note for this clone: The target antigen is unknown.

This TCR came from an adult with an advanced solid tumor such as melanoma, head and neck, liver or kidney cancer. The sequenced sample was CD4+ or CD8+ T cells sorted from blood, obtained in a trial of the OX40 agonist ivuxolimab.

The CDR3 loop reads CASTPAGGKVYNEQFF. The CDR3, as DNA: TGTGCCAGCACCCCGGCGGGGGGAAAGGTCTACAATGAGCAGTTCTTC. The chain carries TRBV2 and TRBJ2-1, with TRBD2 matching over 8 bases. With 7 bases clipped from V and 3 bases from J, the junction kept 11 bases outside the gene matches. The CDR3 covers 16 residues. Germline-derived CDR1 and CDR2 are SNHLY and FYNNEI. The variable domain in full, completed from reference TRBV2 and TRBJ2-1, reads EPEVTQTPSHQVTQMGQEVILRCVPISNHLYFYWYRQILGQKVEFLVSFYNNEISEKSEIFDDQFSVERPDGSNFTLKIRSTKLEDSAMYFCASTPAGGKVYNEQFFGPGTRLTVL.